This TCR beta chain is from a study of tumour-infiltrating T cells in Burkitt lymphoma. The table lists this clone with a few counts. Data came from immunoSEQ multiplex PCR; TCRdb stores just in-frame clones and leaves some out. This table has a few thousand clones, roughly 16% appearing once. Per germline, CDR1 SGDLS and CDR2 YYNGEE. The CDR3 runs to 13 residues. Deletions cut 2 bases from V and 2 bases from J, with 5 bases between. Sequencing input: tumor tissue from a relapse. The source of this sequence is a human donor with relapsed Burkitt lymphoma. The chain carries TRBV9 and TRBJ2-1; no reliable D call. CDR3 protein: CASSVSTYNEQFF. The CDR3 DNA sequence: TGTGCCAGCAGCGTTTCTACCTACAATGAGCAGTTCTTC.